This record looks at one T cell receptor beta chain sequence and its context. Its antigen is undetermined. Sequencing was performed with immunoSEQ multiplex PCR; in TCRdb, only in-frame clones are kept and a portion is missing. The sample has 45,000 to 65,000 clones, 80% to 90% seen once; the top ten hold around 20%. This sample is drawn from a study of T cells in localized non-small cell lung cancer. Whole-study findings and limits: Uninvolved adjacent lung showed higher T cell clonality than tumor.

V lost 0 bases and J 7 bases, leaving 15 bases between the germline ends. The CDR3 spans 15 residues. Germline V gene data show CDR1 as KGHSH and CDR2 as LQKENI. The material was peripheral blood, obtained before any cancer treatment. V and J are TRBV18 and TRBJ1-2; weak D call: TRBD1 (6 bases). The clonotype was recovered from a man aged 35-75 years with stage I squamous cell lung carcinoma. CDR3 sequence: CASSPPNRERVGYTF. As DNA, the CDR3 is TGTGCCAGCTCACCACCTAACAGGGAAAGAGTTGGCTACACCTTC.